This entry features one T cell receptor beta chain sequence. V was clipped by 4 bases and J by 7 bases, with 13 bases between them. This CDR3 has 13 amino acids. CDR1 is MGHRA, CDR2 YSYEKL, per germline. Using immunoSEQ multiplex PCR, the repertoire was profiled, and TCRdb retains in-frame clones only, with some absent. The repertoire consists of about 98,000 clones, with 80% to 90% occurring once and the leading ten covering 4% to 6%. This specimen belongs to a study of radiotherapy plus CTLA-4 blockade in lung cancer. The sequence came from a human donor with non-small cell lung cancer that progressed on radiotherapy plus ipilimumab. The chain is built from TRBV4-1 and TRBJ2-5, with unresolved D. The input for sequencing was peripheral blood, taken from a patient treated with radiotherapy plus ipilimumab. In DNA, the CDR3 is TGCGCCAGCAGCCCGATAGGAGCCGGGACCCAGTACTTC. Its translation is CASSPIGAGTQYF.